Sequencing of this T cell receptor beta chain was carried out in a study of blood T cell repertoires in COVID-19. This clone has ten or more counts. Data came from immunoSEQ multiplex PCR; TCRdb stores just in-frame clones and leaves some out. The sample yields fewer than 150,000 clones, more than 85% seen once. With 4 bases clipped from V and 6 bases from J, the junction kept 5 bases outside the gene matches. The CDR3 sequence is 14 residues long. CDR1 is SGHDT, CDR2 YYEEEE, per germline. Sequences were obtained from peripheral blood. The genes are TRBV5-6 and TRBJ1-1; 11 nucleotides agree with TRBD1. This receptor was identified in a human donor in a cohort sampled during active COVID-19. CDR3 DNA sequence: TGTGCCAGCAGCGGACAGGGGGCTGGGGCTGAAGCTTTCTTT. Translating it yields CASSGQGAGAEAFF.